The T cell receptor beta chain described here comes from a study of OX40 agonist ivuxolimab in advanced cancers. On the study more broadly: Mean age approximately 55 years, range roughly 23 to 79; around 80% male. Study-level results: Low normalized T-cell clonal expansion was additionally recorded for some nonresponders.

Measured with immunoSEQ multiplex PCR; TCRdb has only the in-frame clones, and not every one. The sample has some 30,000 clones, approximately 90% seen once. Points on this clone: Its antigen is currently unknown.

Trimming took off 0 bases at V and 5 bases at J, with 16 bases between the two ends. CDR3 length equals 16 residues. Germline V gene sequence: CDR1 MGHRA, CDR2 YSYEKL. The gene calls are TRBV4-1 and TRBJ1-2, with TRBD1 as a possible D gene (5 bases). This specimen was CD4+ or CD8+ T cells sorted from blood, taken in a trial of the OX40 agonist ivuxolimab. The receptor was derived from an adult with an advanced solid tumor such as melanoma, head and neck, liver or kidney cancer. CDR3 in DNA: TGCGCCAGCAGCCAAGATCTAAGAGGGGATTATTATGGCTACACCTTC. Encoded protein: CASSQDLRGDYYGYTF.